This T cell receptor (beta chain) stems from a study of response to subunit inactivated influenza vaccine. This clonotype appeared a few times. TCRdb re-derived calls from the RT-PCR reads in MiXCR, one entry per CDR3 protein. The profile shows approximately 500,000 distinct CDR3 sequences, 20% to 25% of them singletons. The CDR3 length is 15 residues. V lost 0 bases, J lost 0 bases, and 8 bases lay in between. Germline V gene data show CDR1 as SGHAT and CDR2 as FQNNGV. The sample also formed part of further work on T cells expressing NK-cell markers. That paper notes: TCR beta cDNA was made by 5'RACE template switching with UMIs. Each TCR beta repertoire originated in sorted T cells that were CD3+CD56+NKG2C+, CD3+CD56+NKG2C- or CD3+CD56-NKG2C+. Among eight sequenced donors, seven carried HCMV seropositivity while one was seronegative. Five or six donors showed dominant NKG2C+ clonotypes comprising about 1.0-7.5% of their CD8+ T cells.

This TCR was sampled from a man over 45 who received an inactivated influenza vaccine. Specimen: CD4+ T cells sorted from PBMCs, collected approximately 13 days after vaccination. This chain links TRBV11-2 with TRBJ2-5; no clear D gene. CDR3 nucleotide sequence: TGTGCCAGCAGCTTAGATTCCCGGTACCAAGAGACCCAGTACTTC. Encoded protein: CASSLDSRYQETQYF.